This record concerns one TCR beta chain sequence. Its antigen specificity is not known. No base-level quality is on record; no much larger clone is a single base apart. Library preparation used PCR. TCR sequencing of DNA from cultured CD4+ T cells used the Oncomine TCR Beta short-read assay at the Johns Hopkins FTIC core. The QIAamp micro DNA kit was used to extract genomic DNA from the cultured CD4+ T cells. The Oncomine TCR Beta libraries from cultured CD4+ T cells were pooled using unique dual indexes and then sequenced on an Illumina iSeq 100. Concerning the study's data processing: Non-productive sequences were filtered out, and CDR3s that did not start with C, did not end with F or W, or were shorter than 7 amino acids were discarded. Antigen-specific clonotypes were identified with the MANAFEST web application by comparing peptide-stimulated wells with reference and other culture wells. To be called positive, a clone needed an FDR below 0.05, an odds ratio above 5, and a productive frequency above 0.1% in at least two of three replicate wells. A clonotype was classed as cross-reactive if the clonotype showed significant expansion both in SARS-CoV-2 spike wells and in at least one common cold coronavirus spike condition. Similarity between CDR3 sequences was evaluated in R version 3.6.1 using Levenshtein distances (stringdist) and unrooted phylogenetic trees (ape). TCRdb redid the processing of the public reads, applying fastp at Q25 and MiXCR, and retained in-frame beta chains. Identical CDR3 protein sequences are pooled into one entry, listed with their most common genes and DNA. TCRdb's processing, not the authors', yielded these V and J calls. Recorded for this sample are approximately 6,600 distinct CDR3 sequences; 51% of them occurred a single time. The top ten constitute under 45% of the sample.

This record comes from a study of vaccination and CD4 T cells after COVID-19 (dated by TCRdb to 2021 to 2024). The study in broad terms: Six males and four females were included in the convalescent cohort, with two Hispanic individuals, seven Caucasians, two Asians and one multiracial person represented. Control cultures received a CEFX viral epitope pool as the positive control, an HIV-1 Nef peptide pool as the negative control, or no peptide. Two doses of either the Pfizer-BioNTech BNT162b2 vaccine (n=8) or the Moderna mRNA-1273 vaccine (n=2) were administered to participants. In 10 COVID-19 convalescent patients and 4 infection-naive healthy vaccine recipients, the spike-specific CD4+ TCR repertoire before mRNA vaccination was compared with the repertoire after mRNA vaccination. Post-COVID blood samples from convalescent patients were collected a median of roughly 100 days after diagnosis, with a range of 35 to 161 days. Culture stimuli were overlapping spike peptide pools from SARS-CoV-2 and from the common cold coronaviruses HCoV-NL63, HCoV-OC43 and HCoV-229E. Memory CD4+ T cell crossreactivity between SARS-CoV-2 and common cold coronavirus spike proteins was assessed at the TCR clonotype level in an earlier paper using these donors. Post-vaccine blood samples were obtained a median of approximately 70 days after the second vaccine dose, with a range of about 14 to 250 days.

CDR1 and CDR2 are drawn from the germline V gene (reference sequence): LNHDA, SQIVND. Including cysteine and phenylalanine, the CDR3 has 14 amino acids. The read is trimmed to its CDR3 DNA, 42 bases read in frame from base 1. Trimmed from V: 8 bases; trimmed from J: 7 bases; junction bases lacking a gene match: 5. The treatment or condition label, as the study defines it: roughly 10-day PBMC culture with coronavirus spike peptide pools or control peptides (ViraFEST assay). CD4+ T cells from unexposed donors were collected before the COVID-19 pandemic (2011-2018). The study used the ViraFEST assay, which expanded antigen-specific T cells with peptide pools and then identified expanded clonotypes by TCR sequencing. Under 2.5 million PBMCs per well were cultured in IMDM with about 5% human AB serum and 8 to 10 IU/ml IL-2, plus 10 ug/ml peptide pools. On days 3 and 7, half of the culture medium was replaced with fresh IL-2-containing medium. After approximately 11 days of culture, CD4+ T cells were isolated by negative selection with the EasySep CD4+ T cell isolation kit. Unexposed donor CD4+ T cells were tested for reactivity to SARS-CoV-2 S and N and four common cold coronavirus spike pools, as cell number allowed. PBMCs were separated from whole blood using Ficoll-Paque Plus gradient centrifugation and then either used fresh or cryopreserved at -140C. In general, triplicate wells were set up for every culture condition. The leukapheresis product used for the unexposed donors was purchased from a commercial source.

Here is what the overall study found, with its caveats: The median number of SARS-CoV-2-reactive clonotypes rose from about 23 after infection to a few dozen after vaccination, but the change was not significant. Only a relatively small number of convalescent patients were included in the study, and early timepoints following natural infection were not analyzed. In convalescent patients, nearly all vaccine-specific clones (304 of 307) were found to be mono-reactive for SARS-CoV-2 spike rather than cross-reactive with common cold coronaviruses. In convalescent patients, a median around 83% of post-vaccine SARS-CoV-2-reactive clones were detected only after vaccination, and vaccine-specific priming was suggested by this finding.

The sample comprised CD4+ T cells from blood, cultured in vitro. This TCR was sampled from a human donor in good health. The chain is made from TRBV19 and TRBJ1-6; 10 junctional bases match TRBD1. The CDR3 region: CASSPGQGNSPLHF. Here is the DNA: TGTGCCAGTTCACCGGGACAGGGGAATTCACCCCTCCACTTT. The CDR3 plus the reference TRBV19 and TRBJ1-6 genes for the other parts give the full variable domain: DGGITQSPKYLFRKEGQNVTLSCEQNLNHDAMYWYRQDPGQGLRLIYYSQIVNDFQKGDIAEGYSVSREKKESFPLTVTSAQKNPTAFYLCASSPGQGNSPLHFGNGTRLTVT.